The 25 T cell receptor beta chains below were found in one sample sequenced in a study of shared clonotypes between healthy human individuals. Profiled with immunoSEQ multiplex PCR; TCRdb holds only in-frame clones, not every one. The sample comprises 2 million to 3 million clones, more than 85% of which are singletons, and around 0.37% rests with the top ten. The source material was naive CD4+ T cells from PBMCs. Subset denoted: CD45RA+ positively selected. All receptors derive from a man in his late teens or twenties in good health. Some clones in this sample may be carry-over from other donors' samples.

The J gene is TRBJ2-7, the V gene TRBV7-8, with 11 bases lining up with TRBD2. J lost 2 bases, V lost 5 bases, and 11 bases had no gene match. The CDR3 length is 17 residues. CDR1 is SGHVS, CDR2 FQNEAQ, per germline. CDR3 protein: CASSAGTSGLTPYEQYF. The CDR3 nucleotides read TGTGCCAGCAGCGCGGGGACTAGCGGATTGACTCCCTACGAGCAGTACTTC.

The CDR3 DNA sequence: TGTGCCAGCAGTTTCCCAAGGACTAGCGGGAGCGTCCCCTACAATGAGCAGTTCTTC. This translates into CASSFPRTSGSVPYNEQFF. The rearrangement uses TRBV27 and TRBJ2-1; 13 positions match TRBD2. The CDR3 covers 19 residues. V shed 3 bases and J 2 bases; nucleotides not matched to a gene: 10. The germline CDR1 and CDR2 sequences are MNHEY and SMNVEV (reference sequence).

Concerning this clone itself: The same CDR3 can be traced to other DNA sequences in this sample. CDR3 protein: CASSPQGTDTQYF. In DNA form, the CDR3 reads TGTGCCAGCAGCCCCCAGGGGACAGATACGCAGTATTTT. V usage is TRBV7-2 and J usage is TRBJ2-3, with D perhaps matching TRBD1 (6 bases). This CDR3 spans 13 amino acids. Per germline, CDR1 SGHTA and CDR2 FQGNSA. V lost 5 bases to trimming and J lost 3 bases, with 9 bases between them.

The chain is built from TRBV27 and TRBJ1-4, with TRBD1 matching 7 bases. CDR1 and CDR2 (germline): MNHEY, SMNVEV (reference sequence). The CDR3 covers 17 residues. The J segment lost 1 base and the V segment lost 5 bases, leaving 10 bases of the junction unmatched. For the CDR3, the DNA is TGTGCCAGCAGTCCTCGACAGGGAAGGCGAACTAATGAAAAACTGTTTTTT. The encoded protein is CASSPRQGRRTNEKLFF.

This chain uses TRBV5-6 with TRBJ1-1; 7 bases line up with TRBD1. In germline, CDR1 is SGHDT, CDR2 YYEEEE. This CDR3 has 15 residues. The V segment lost 0 bases and the J segment 0 bases; nucleotides outside the gene matches: 2. The CDR3 nucleotides are TGTGCCAGCAGCTTGGGGGGGACAGTGAACACTGAAGCTTTCTTT. It yields the protein CASSLGGTVNTEAFF.

The chain links TRBV18 to TRBJ2-3; unclear D gene. Germline loops: CDR1 KGHSH, CDR2 LQKENI. The CDR3 covers 14 residues. With 3 bases removed from V and 0 bases from J, the gap between germline ends came to 7 bases. CDR3: CASSPIQSTDTQYF. The CDR3 DNA follows: TGTGCCAGCTCACCGATACAGAGCACAGATACGCAGTATTTT.

V usage is TRBV5-1 and J usage is TRBJ2-1, with 7 bases fitting TRBD1. Germline V gene data show CDR1 as SGHRS and CDR2 as YFSETQ. The trim removed 0 bases at V and 4 bases at J, leaving 4 bases unmatched. The CDR3 length is 15 residues. The CDR3: CASSLEPGQYNEQFF. The CDR3 DNA sequence: TGCGCCAGCAGCTTGGAACCGGGACAGTACAATGAGCAGTTCTTC.

With regard to this clone: Other nucleotide sequences in the sample specify the same CDR3. The chain couples TRBV9 to TRBJ2-3; no definite D call. CDR3 length: 13 amino acids. Trimming took off 2 bases at V and 5 bases at J, with 9 bases between the two ends. Germline V lookup: CDR1 SGDLS, CDR2 YYNGEE. The CDR3 loop is CASSVDREDTQYF. DNA for the CDR3: TGTGCCAGCAGCGTCGATCGAGAAGATACGCAGTATTTT.

The chain couples TRBV5-4 to TRBJ1-2; possible D gene TRBD1, 5 bases. The CDR3 is 15 residues long. Between the trimmed V and J ends, which lost 5 bases and 1 base, there was a span of 15 bases. Germline-derived CDR1 and CDR2 are SGHNT and YYREEE (reference sequence). CDR3 in amino acids: CASSIGTPDNYGYTF. CDR3 DNA sequence: TGTGCCAGCAGTATCGGGACCCCGGATAACTATGGCTACACCTTC.

The rearrangement joins TRBV7-9 to TRBJ1-2; D may be TRBD1 (5 bases). This CDR3 is 15 amino acids long. Germline V gene sequence: CDR1 SEHNR, CDR2 FQNEAQ (reference sequence). The V end lost 8 bases, the J end lost 4 bases, and 20 bases lay between the germline ends. The CDR3 DNA reads TGTGCCAGCGAAATCGGGGGGGAGAGGGCCTATGGCTACACCTTC. Translating it yields CASEIGGERAYGYTF.

The chain uses TRBV5-1 and TRBJ2-3, with TRBD2 identical over 12 bases. Germline CDR1 reads SGHRS; CDR2 reads YFSETQ. The V segment lost 4 bases and the J segment 6 bases; nucleotides outside the gene matches: 15. The CDR3 has 18 residues. The CDR3 reads CASSPPVASGRAGDTQYF. The CDR3 nucleotides are TGCGCCAGCAGCCCTCCGGTGGCTAGCGGGAGGGCCGGGGATACGCAGTATTTT.

This chain joins TRBV4-2 and TRBJ2-7; 9 positions match TRBD1. Germline values: CDR1 LGHNA, CDR2 YNFKEQ. V shed 6 bases, J shed 1 base, and the junction held 7 bases outside the gene matches. This CDR3 is built from 15 residues. DNA for the CDR3: TGTGCCAGCAGTCGTCCCGGGACAGGGTCCTACGAGCAGTACTTC. Translated: CASSRPGTGSYEQYF.

The chain is built from TRBV7-6 and TRBJ2-5; TRBD2 is a possible D gene (6 bases). Germline V lookup: CDR1 SGHVS, CDR2 FNYEAQ. This CDR3 is 13 amino acids long. V was pared by 3 bases and J by 4 bases, with 9 bases between. The CDR3 DNA reads TGTGCCAGCAGCTTCAGGAGGGGAGAGACCCAGTACTTC. It yields the protein CASSFRRGETQYF.

This sequence joins TRBV5-1 and TRBJ1-2; D not resolved. Trimming shortened V by 2 bases and J by 4 bases, and 15 bases separated the two germline ends. This CDR3 contains 15 residues. Germline lookup yields CDR1 SGHRS and CDR2 YFSETQ. The CDR3 bases are TGCGCCAGCAGCTTTGGAGAGGGCCGGGGCTATGGCTACACCTTC. Its protein is CASSFGEGRGYGYTF.

The rearrangement uses TRBV6-4 and TRBJ2-7; unclear D gene. Germline V gene lookup returns CDR1 MRHNA and CDR2 SNTAGT. This CDR3 contains 11 residues. Trimming took off 4 bases at V and 2 bases at J, with 3 bases between the two ends. The CDR3 loop is CASSGAYEQYF. CDR3 DNA sequence: TGTGCCAGCAGTGGCGCCTACGAGCAGTACTTC.

This clone occurred a few times. The V and J genes are TRBV10-3 and TRBJ1-1; 8 nucleotides align to TRBD1. V was clipped by 1 base and J by 4 bases; unmatched bases: 5. This CDR3 is 15 amino acids long. Germline CDR1 and CDR2: ENHRY and SYGVKD. CDR3 residues: CAISELGQGPTEAFF. DNA for the CDR3: TGTGCCATCAGTGAGTTAGGACAGGGTCCCACTGAAGCTTTCTTT.

V is TRBV7-3 and J is TRBJ1-2, with 7 bases fitting TRBD1. Germline V lookup: CDR1 SGHTA, CDR2 FQGTGA. V lost 5 bases and J lost 5; bases outside the gene matches: 11. This CDR3 comprises 15 residues. Written as DNA, the CDR3 is TGTGCCAGCAGCCCCGAGAAGGGGGCTGGGTATGGCTACACCTTC. Amino acids: CASSPEKGAGYGYTF.

This chain links TRBV5-1 with TRBJ1-2, with D uncertain. V was trimmed by 1 base and J by 4 bases, leaving 14 bases between them. The germline V gene has CDR1 SGHRS and CDR2 YFSETQ. The CDR3 runs 15 residues. The chain's CDR3 is CASSLSFSDSYGYTF. The CDR3 nucleotides read TGCGCCAGCAGCTTGTCCTTCTCCGATAGCTATGGCTACACCTTC.

The V call is TRBV5-1, the J call TRBJ2-3; TRBD2 agrees at 14 bases. CDR3 length: 16 amino acids. V was pared by 0 bases and J by 6 bases, with 3 bases of the junction left unmatched. Germline CDR1 reads SGHRS; CDR2 reads YFSETQ. The CDR3 region has the DNA TGCGCCAGCAGCTTGGGTGGGACTAGCGGGAGTGATACGCAGTATTTT. This encodes CASSLGGTSGSDTQYF.

About this clone itself: The sample carries other DNA sequences with the same CDR3. This sequence joins TRBV18 and TRBJ2-2; D is unresolved. Germline-derived CDR1 and CDR2 are KGHSH and LQKENI. V lost 2 bases and J lost 4, with 8 bases in between. The CDR3 totals 14 residues. The CDR3 sequence is CASSPTTVTGELFF. The CDR3 DNA reads TGTGCCAGCTCACCAACCACAGTCACCGGGGAGCTGTTTTTT.

The V gene is TRBV10-1, the J gene TRBJ2-7, with TRBD2 matching over 15 bases. This CDR3 has 17 residues. Germline CDR1 reads WNHNN; CDR2 reads SYGVQD (reference sequence). V dropped 0 bases and J dropped 3; count of bases not matched to a gene: 3. CDR3 residues: CASSESGLAGGRYEQYF. The CDR3 DNA follows: TGCGCCAGCAGTGAGTCGGGACTAGCGGGAGGTCGCTACGAGCAGTACTTC.

This chain connects TRBV5-8 to TRBJ2-7; TRBD2 matches at 9 bases. Trimming at V came to 0 bases and at J to 4 bases, leaving 5 bases not matched to a gene. The CDR3 runs to 15 residues. Germline CDR1 and CDR2: SGHTS and YDEGEE. The CDR3 protein is CASSLVGSGSYEQYF. CDR3 DNA: TGTGCCAGCAGCTTGGTGGGTAGCGGGAGTTACGAGCAGTACTTC.

This sequence joins TRBV18 and TRBJ1-4, with a possible D match to TRBD1 (5 bases). Trimming pared 7 bases from V and 5 bases from J, leaving 11 bases between. The CDR3 extends over 13 amino acids. The germline V gene has CDR1 KGHSH and CDR2 LQKENI. CDR3 sequence reads: CASYAGQNEKLFF. CDR3 in DNA: TGTGCCAGCTACGCGGGGCAGAATGAAAAACTGTTTTTT.

Concerning this clone itself: This same CDR3 is encoded by further DNA sequences in the sample. The chain employs TRBV28 and TRBJ2-7; D remains unclear. The CDR3 runs to 12 residues. Germline V gene data show CDR1 as MDHEN and CDR2 as SYDVKM. Between the trimmed V and J ends, which lost 5 bases and 4 bases, there was a span of 9 bases. The CDR3 sequence is CASSLTLYEQYF. As DNA, the CDR3 is TGTGCCAGCAGTCTGACACTTTACGAGCAGTACTTC.

The V gene is TRBV7-3, the J gene TRBJ2-1; 7 nucleotides line up with TRBD2. The CDR3 consists of 13 residues. In germline, CDR1 is SGHTA, CDR2 FQGTGA. V lost 7 bases and J lost 9; bases outside the gene matches: 9. The CDR3 region has the DNA TGTGCCAGCACTCGACTAGCCGGAGGTGAGCAGTTCTTC. Translated: CASTRLAGGEQFF.